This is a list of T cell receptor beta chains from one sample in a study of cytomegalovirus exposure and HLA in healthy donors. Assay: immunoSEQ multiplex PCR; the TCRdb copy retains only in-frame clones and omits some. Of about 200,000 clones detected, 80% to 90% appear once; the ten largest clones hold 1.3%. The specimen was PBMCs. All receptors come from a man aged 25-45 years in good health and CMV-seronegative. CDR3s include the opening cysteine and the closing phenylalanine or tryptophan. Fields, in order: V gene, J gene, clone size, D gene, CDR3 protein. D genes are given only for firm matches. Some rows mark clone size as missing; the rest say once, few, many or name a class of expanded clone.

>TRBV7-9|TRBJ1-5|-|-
CASRSSGIDQPQHF
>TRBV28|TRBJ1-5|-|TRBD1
CASSYDRGDNQPQHF
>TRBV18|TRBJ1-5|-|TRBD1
CASSLDRDSNQPQHF
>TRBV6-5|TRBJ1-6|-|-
CASSYRAGNSPLHF
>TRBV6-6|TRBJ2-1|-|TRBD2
CASSYASGGSYNEQFF
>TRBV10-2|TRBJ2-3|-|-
CASSESVYRDTEADTQYF
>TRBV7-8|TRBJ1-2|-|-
CASSLVRGNYGYTF
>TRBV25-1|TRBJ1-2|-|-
CASSEQTSPYGYTF
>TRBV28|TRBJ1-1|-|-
CASRSQGSEAFF
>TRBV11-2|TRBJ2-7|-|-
CASSLFKSGRSLREQYF
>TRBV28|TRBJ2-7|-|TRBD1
CASSLPIGTGGDEQYF
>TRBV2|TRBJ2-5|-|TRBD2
CASGLKLAGGETQYF
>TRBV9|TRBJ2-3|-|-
CASSVVPPTGLTTDTQYF
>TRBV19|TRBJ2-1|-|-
CASSSTFYNEQFF
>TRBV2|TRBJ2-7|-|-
CASRVGTTGRDEQYF
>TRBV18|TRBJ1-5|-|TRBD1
CASSPDRGLNQPQHF
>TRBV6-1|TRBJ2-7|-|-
CASNNYVEQYF
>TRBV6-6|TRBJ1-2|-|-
CASSYEPDYGYTF
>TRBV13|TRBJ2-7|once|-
CASSYSRGSSYEQYF
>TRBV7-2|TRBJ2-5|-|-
CASSLAPRETQYF
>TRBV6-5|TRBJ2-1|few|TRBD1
CASSRTNRGGEQFF
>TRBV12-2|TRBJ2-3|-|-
CASRPDSKVWASTDTQYF
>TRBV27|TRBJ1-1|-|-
CASSWGRNTEAFF
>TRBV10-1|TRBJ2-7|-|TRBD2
CASSESLSSGAYEQYF
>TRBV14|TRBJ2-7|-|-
CASSQVLSSEQYF
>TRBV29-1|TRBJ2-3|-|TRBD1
CSAAGGSYTQYF
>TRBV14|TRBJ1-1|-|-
CASSQEHGAGVAFF
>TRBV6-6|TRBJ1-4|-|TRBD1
CASSYRQTGNEKLFF
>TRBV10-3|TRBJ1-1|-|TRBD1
CAVSTGAMNTEAFF
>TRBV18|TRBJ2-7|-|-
CASSPPGLLPYEQYF